This T cell receptor (beta chain) was captured by sequencing in a study of CD8+CD57+ T cells in acquired aplastic anemia. General study points: Twenty-nine CD8+ CDR3 sequences were shared between patients and controls.

A word on this clonotype: What it binds is not known.

Genomic DNA templated the TCR beta VDJ and CDR3 profiling. TCRdb processed the reads anew with MiXCR; each CDR3 protein has one entry. The sample records about 180,000 distinct CDR3 sequences, about 60% being singletons. Germline trimming cut 5 bases from V and 3 bases from J; bases unmatched to any gene: 9. From germline, CDR1 is SGHVS and CDR2 FNYEAQ. The CDR3 is 15 residues long. CD8+CD57+ cell expansion had been shown by flow cytometry in patients chosen for sequencing. The rearrangement joins TRBV7-6 to TRBJ2-5; 7 bases are shared with TRBD2. The material sequenced was sorted CD4+, CD8+, or CD8+CD57+ T cells (not recorded which) from PBMCs. The TCR sequence derives from a human donor with aplastic anemia. The CDR3 region has the DNA TGTGCCAGCAGCCCCTCTCTCCTAGCGGAAGAGACCCAGTACTTC. It yields the protein CASSPSLLAEETQYF.